Following are 12 T cell receptor beta chains from one sample sequenced in a study of blood T cell repertoires in COVID-19. The protocol was immunoSEQ multiplex PCR, while the TCRdb copy is restricted to in-frame clones and leaves out a portion. The data hold roughly 150,000 clones, with 78% observed a single time. Source material: peripheral blood. The source of these receptors is a woman older than 75 with acute or convalescent COVID-19.

V gene TRBV18 combines with J gene TRBJ2-1; 15 bases align to TRBD2. Trimming took 5 bases from V and 8 from J; bases not matched to a gene: 10. The CDR3 covers 17 residues. The germline CDR1 and CDR2 sequences are KGHSH and LQKENI. CDR3 protein: CASSAGLAGGPGDEQFF. CDR3 in DNA: TGTGCCAGCTCAGCCGGACTAGCGGGAGGGCCGGGTGATGAGCAGTTCTTC. The variable domain in full, completed from reference TRBV18 and TRBJ2-1, reads NAGVMQNPRHLVRRRGQEARLRCSPMKGHSHVYWYRQLPEEGLKFMVYLQKENIIDESGMPKERFSAEFPKEGPSILRIQQVVRGDSAAYFCASSAGLAGGPGDEQFFGPGTRLTVL.

The chain has TRBV2 and TRBJ2-6; D is undetermined. CDR1 and CDR2 (germline): SNHLY, FYNNEI. This CDR3 has 16 residues. Between the trimmed V and J ends, which lost 1 base and 0 bases, there was a span of 7 bases. In DNA, the CDR3 is TGTGCCAGCAGTGAAGGTGTTCTCTCTGGGGCCAACGTCCTGACTTTC. Translation: CASSEGVLSGANVLTF.

There are a few counts of this clone. This chain uses TRBV4-1 with TRBJ1-2, with 7 bases that match TRBD1. V trimming: 1 base; J trimming: 4 bases; junction bases outside the gene matches: 9. This CDR3 contains 16 residues. In germline, CDR1 is MGHRA, CDR2 YSYEKL. CDR3 sequence reads: CASSQVSSGGSYGYTF. For the CDR3, the DNA is TGCGCCAGCAGCCAAGTATCCTCAGGGGGAAGCTATGGCTACACCTTC.

The chain joins TRBV6-5 to TRBJ2-2; D gene uncertain. The CDR3 covers 13 residues. Trimming cost V 6 bases and J 3 bases, with 8 bases left between them. From germline, CDR1 is MNHEY and CDR2 SVGAGI. The CDR3 DNA reads TGTGCCAGCAGCCCCCCTTACACCGGGGAGCTGTTTTTT. Translating it yields CASSPPYTGELFF.

The rearrangement links TRBV11-2 to TRBJ2-3; D is unresolved. Trimming cost V 0 bases and J 1 base, with 11 bases left between them. CDR3 length: 16 residues. CDR1 and CDR2 (germline): SGHAT, FQNNGV. The CDR3 protein is CASSLESRSRTDTQYF. The DNA of the CDR3 is TGTGCCAGCAGCTTAGAGTCGCGGAGCCGCACAGATACGCAGTATTTT. The full variable domain, its missing parts supplied by reference TRBV11-2 and TRBJ2-3, is EAGVAQSPRYKIIEKRQSVAFWCNPISGHATLYWYQQILGQGPKLLIQFQNNGVVDDSQLPKDRFSAERLKGVDSTLKIQPAKLEDSAVYLCASSLESRSRTDTQYFGPGTRLTVL.

This clone occurred once. J is TRBJ2-3 and V is TRBV5-6; TRBD1 aligns across 8 bases. The CDR3 spans 17 residues. Germline values: CDR1 SGHDT, CDR2 YYEEEE. Losses at the gene ends were 0 bases for V and 0 bases for J; bases not matched to a gene: 6. CDR3 in amino acids: CASSLALTGASTDTQYF. The CDR3 DNA is TGTGCCAGCAGCTTGGCCTTGACAGGGGCAAGCACAGATACGCAGTATTTT.

The rearrangement uses TRBV6-1 and TRBJ1-2; D not certain. The V end was cut by 2 bases, the J end by 0 bases, with 10 bases between. Germline CDR1 MNHNS, CDR2 SASEGT. The CDR3 is made up of 15 amino acids. The CDR3 DNA reads TGTGCCAGCAGTGAACTGCTGATAGCTAACTATGGCTACACCTTC. This codes for CASSELLIANYGYTF.

The chain joins TRBV5-5 to TRBJ1-3; D ambiguous. Germline V lookup: CDR1 SGHKS, CDR2 YYEKEE (reference sequence). CDR3 length: 18 residues. Deletions cut 0 bases from V and 0 bases from J, with 16 bases between. This chain's CDR3 is CASSLGVQNFLSGNTIYF. DNA for the CDR3: TGTGCCAGCAGCTTGGGGGTACAGAACTTTCTCTCTGGAAACACCATATATTTT.

This clone was counted a single time. The chain recombines TRBV29-1 with TRBJ1-1, with no clear D. The CDR3 extends over 10 amino acids. Trimming pared 4 bases from V and 7 bases from J, leaving 7 bases between. Germline CDR1 is SQVTM and CDR2 is ANQGSEA. The CDR3 spells CSVALLEAFF. For the CDR3, the DNA is TGCAGCGTTGCCCTCCTTGAAGCTTTCTTT.

The chain links TRBV6-5 to TRBJ1-4; 11 positions agree with TRBD1. This CDR3 comprises 16 residues. CDR1 and CDR2 from the germline V gene are MNHEY and SVGAGI. Trimming cost V 4 bases and J 6 bases; bases outside gene matches: 7. The CDR3 loop is CASSSPGQGADEKLFF. The CDR3 bases are TGTGCCAGCAGTTCTCCCGGACAGGGGGCCGATGAAAAACTGTTTTTT.

As for this clone: The identical CDR3 is also encoded by other nucleotide sequences in the sample. The chain is built from TRBV5-8 and TRBJ1-1; tentative D call: TRBD1 (5 bases). Looked up from germline, CDR1 is SGHTS and CDR2 is YDEGEE. The V end lost 2 bases, the J end lost 1 base, and 6 bases lay between the germline ends. The CDR3 is 13 residues long. The CDR3 DNA reads TGTGCCAGCAGCTTTACAGGGAACACTGAAGCTTTCTTT. Protein product: CASSFTGNTEAFF.

The sample holds one count of this clone. V and J are TRBV11-2 and TRBJ2-2, with TRBD1 matching 7 bases. This CDR3 contains 15 residues. Germline V gives CDR1 SGHAT, CDR2 FQNNGV. Losses at the gene ends were 6 bases for V and 5 bases for J; bases not matched to a gene: 9. CDR3 bases: TGTGCCAGCAGGCAGAGGGGGCAGAGGACCGGGGAGCTGTTTTTT. This codes for CASRQRGQRTGELFF. Full variable domain (rest looked up from reference TRBV11-2 and TRBJ2-2): EAGVAQSPRYKIIEKRQSVAFWCNPISGHATLYWYQQILGQGPKLLIQFQNNGVVDDSQLPKDRFSAERLKGVDSTLKIQPAKLEDSAVYLCASRQRGQRTGELFFGEGSRLTVL.